The 14 T cell receptor beta chains reported below all come from one sample, sequenced in a study of T cells in Graves' hyperthyroidism and ophthalmopathy. RNA transcripts yielded amplified TCR beta CDR3 regions. In the first-round RT-PCR of the TCR CDR3, the HTBI primer set was used. TCRdb redid the calling of the multiplex PCR reads with MiXCR, one entry per CDR3 protein. The repertoire consists of around 280,000 distinct CDR3 sequences, with about 13% occurring once and the leading ten covering roughly 7.7%. Source material: blood. These receptors were obtained from a woman between 40 and 50 years old with Graves' hyperthyroidism.

The chain employs TRBV3-1 and TRBJ2-7; a possible D gene is TRBD2 (6 bases). Per germline, CDR1 LGHDT and CDR2 YNNKEL (reference sequence). Trimming left V 4 bases short and J 9 bases short, with 19 bases between. The CDR3 extends over 14 amino acids. The DNA for the CDR3 is TGTGCCAGCAGCCGGGGCAGGCTCCAGGGAGGGCAGTACTTC. This sequence encodes CASSRGRLQGGQYF.

This clonotype was found many times. The chain is built from TRBV18 and TRBJ2-3; 8 bases are shared with TRBD1. The CDR3 extends over 15 amino acids. V lost 6 bases, J lost 6 bases, and 11 bases stayed unmatched. CDR1 is KGHSH, CDR2 LQKENI, per germline. This CDR3 reads CASSQGQVAGDTQYF. The DNA for the CDR3 is TGTGCCAGCTCCCAGGGACAGGTCGCAGGGGATACGCAGTATTTT. The full variable domain, its missing parts supplied by reference TRBV18 and TRBJ2-3, is NAGVMQNPRHLVRRRGQEARLRCSPMKGHSHVYWYRQLPEEGLKFMVYLQKENIIDESGMPKERFSAEFPKEGPSILRIQQVVRGDSAAYFCASSQGQVAGDTQYFGPGTRLTVL.

This rearrangement joins TRBV29-1 to TRBJ2-7, with D tentatively TRBD2 (6 bases). The CDR3 covers 13 residues. Germline CDR1 SQVTM, CDR2 ANQGSEA. Trimming stripped 4 bases from V and 2 bases from J, with 12 bases between. This chain's CDR3 is CSVGGRGTYEQYF. CDR3 in DNA: TGCAGCGTTGGGGGCCGGGGGACCTACGAGCAGTACTTC.

This clonotype was recorded at least ten times. The CDR3 nucleotides read TGCAGTGCTAGATGGATTTACAATGAGCAGTTCTTC. Translated, it gives CSARWIYNEQFF. The J gene is TRBJ2-1, the V gene TRBV20-1; no clear D. V was shortened by 2 bases and J by 4 bases, with 6 bases between the two germline ends. Germline V lookup: CDR1 DFQATT, CDR2 SNEGSKA (reference sequence). The CDR3 is 12 amino acids.

There are many counts of this clonotype. This chain uses TRBV11-2 with TRBJ2-3; TRBD2 is a possible D gene (5 bases). Looked up from germline, CDR1 is SGHAT and CDR2 is FQNNGV. The CDR3 extends over 16 amino acids. V lost 0 bases and J 6 bases, leaving 16 bases between the germline ends. The DNA for the CDR3 is TGTGCCAGCAGCTTAGACTCCGGGTGGGAGTCCGATACGCAGTATTTT. This encodes CASSLDSGWESDTQYF.

This clonotype was detected ten times or more. The chain joins TRBV7-9 to TRBJ1-1; D remains unclear. V lost 7 bases, J lost 2 bases, and 5 bases lay in between. CDR1 is SEHNR and CDR2 is FQNEAQ in the germline V gene (reference sequence). The CDR3 spans 11 residues. CDR3 bases: TGTGCCAGCAACCTTAACACTGAAGCTTTCTTT. Its protein product is CASNLNTEAFF.

The CDR3 DNA reads TGTGCCAGCAGCCAGATAACAGGGTCTGGGGCCAACGTCCTGACTTTC. The encoded protein is CASSQITGSGANVLTF. This sequence joins TRBV7-9 and TRBJ2-6; D perhaps matches TRBD1 (6 bases). Germline CDR1 is SEHNR and CDR2 is FQNEAQ (reference sequence). This CDR3 region has 16 residues. The V gene lost 5 bases and the J gene lost 1 base, with 12 bases spanning the gap.

This clonotype was detected ten times or more. The gene calls are TRBV2 and TRBJ2-1; D not certain. Germline V gives CDR1 SNHLY, CDR2 FYNNEI. This CDR3 is 13 amino acids long. V was cut by 4 bases and J by 1 base, with 5 bases left in between. The CDR3 DNA reads TGTGCCAGCAGTGGCACTTCCTACAATGAGCAGTTCTTC. Its translation is CASSGTSYNEQFF. The full variable domain, rest sourced from reference TRBV2 and TRBJ2-1, is EPEVTQTPSHQVTQMGQEVILRCVPISNHLYFYWYRQILGQKVEFLVSFYNNEISEKSEIFDDQFSVERPDGSNFTLKIRSTKLEDSAMYFCASSGTSYNEQFFGPGTRLTVL.

This chain uses TRBV10-1 with TRBJ2-3; possibly TRBD1 or TRBD2 for D (5 bases each). V was clipped by 10 bases and J by 5 bases, with 19 bases between them. Germline V gene data show CDR1 as WNHNN and CDR2 as SYGVQD (reference sequence). This CDR3 contains 14 residues. CDR3 in amino acids: CATSVGTSGDTQYF. The CDR3 DNA follows: TGCGCCACCTCAGTGGGGACGTCGGGAGATACGCAGTATTTT.

This clonotype was detected a few times. The chain employs TRBV12-3 or TRBV12-4 and TRBJ2-7; 12 bases map to TRBD2. The CDR3 consists of 18 residues. J gave up 6 bases and V 4 bases, and 16 bases lay outside the gene matches. CDR3 sequence reads: CASSSSLAGGPGLGEQYF. The DNA for the CDR3 is TGTGCCAGCAGTTCATCCCTAGCGGGAGGGCCAGGATTAGGCGAGCAGTACTTC.

As to this clonotype: Germline is not matched at one junction end, which may reflect a read error. DNA of the CDR3: TGTGCCAGCATTGAAGTGGGAGCGACCCAGTACTTC. It yields the protein CASIEVGATQYF. The gene calls are TRBV6-1 and TRBJ2-5; a possible D gene is TRBD2 (5 bases). The CDR3 sequence is 12 residues long. CDR1 MNHNS and CDR2 SASEGT come from the germline V gene.

The chain has TRBV6-1 and TRBJ2-1; D perhaps matches TRBD2 (5 bases). Germline assignment: CDR1 MNHNS and CDR2 SASEGT. Trimming removed 6 bases from V and 12 bases from J, with 9 bases in between. The CDR3 runs 10 residues. The CDR3 coding sequence is TGTGCCAGCAGCAATCGGGGGCAGTTCTTC. It is translated as CASSNRGQFF.

Ten or more counts support this clonotype. The gene calls are TRBV19 and TRBJ1-5; D may be TRBD1 (6 bases). The germline gives CDR1 LNHDA, CDR2 SQIVND (reference sequence). V was pared by 8 bases and J by 0 bases, with 17 bases between. This CDR3 spans 16 amino acids. The CDR3 protein is CASGITTGNSNQPQHF. The CDR3, as DNA: TGTGCCAGTGGGATTACTACAGGGAATAGCAATCAGCCCCAGCATTTT.

Many counts were recorded for this clonotype. The chain carries TRBV18 and TRBJ1-2, with 8 bases that match TRBD1. The CDR3 totals 12 residues. The germline gives CDR1 KGHSH, CDR2 LQKENI. J lost 8 bases, V lost 6 bases, and 5 bases had no gene match. In DNA, the CDR3 is TGTGCCAGCTCGCAAACAGGGGGAGGCTACACCTTC. Amino acids: CASSQTGGGYTF. Using reference TRBV18 and TRBJ1-2 for the parts outside the CDR3, the full variable domain is NAGVMQNPRHLVRRRGQEARLRCSPMKGHSHVYWYRQLPEEGLKFMVYLQKENIIDESGMPKERFSAEFPKEGPSILRIQQVVRGDSAAYFCASSQTGGGYTFGSGTRLTVV.